This T cell receptor (beta chain) derives from a study of OX40 agonist ivuxolimab in advanced cancers. Study-level information: An anti-OX40 (CD134) antibody with agonistic activity, ivuxolimab, was administered to patients.

TCRdb's table, derived via immunoSEQ multiplex PCR, lists solely in-frame clones and lacks some. The sample shows 65,000 to 95,000 clones, 89% of them seen only once. The sequenced sample was CD4+ or CD8+ T cells sorted from blood, obtained in a trial of the OX40 agonist ivuxolimab. The sequence came from an adult with an advanced solid tumor such as melanoma, head and neck, liver or kidney cancer.

The CDR3 protein is CASSPPSLSTDTQYF. The CDR3 region has the DNA TGTGCCAGCTCACCACCGTCATTGAGCACAGATACGCAGTATTTT. J is TRBJ2-3 and V is TRBV18; D is undetermined. The CDR3 runs to 15 residues. Germline V gene sequence: CDR1 KGHSH, CDR2 LQKENI. V was trimmed by 0 bases and J by 0 bases, leaving 7 bases between them.